This T cell receptor (beta chain) was identified during a study of regulatory T cells after allogeneic stem cell transplantation (dated by TCRdb to between 2018 and 2020). Regarding the complete study: Patients were divided into groups based on whether acute graft-versus-host disease developed within 100 days of stem cell transplantation. CD4+CD25+CD127- regulatory T cells were obtained from patient PBMCs by means of fluorescence-activated cell sorting. Conventional CD4+ T cells defined as CD4+CD25+/-CD127+ were also sorted and TCR-sequenced for comparison in the study. The regulatory T-cell TCR repertoire after allogeneic stem cell transplantation was compared between patients with and without acute graft-versus-host disease.

The germline V gene supplies CDR1 SNHLY and CDR2 FYNNEI. The CDR3 has 14 amino acids, counting the end cysteine and phenylalanine. This entry keeps only the CDR3 DNA: 42 bases, framed from base 1. Explained via the paper, the time point label denotes: 30 days after allogeneic hematopoietic stem cell transplantation. At 30 days after allogeneic hematopoietic stem cell transplantation, peripheral blood mononuclear cells were collected from the patients. General study outcomes and caveats: Patients without graft-versus-host disease showed a less diverse, more focused regulatory T-cell TCR repertoire than patients with the disease. Because of the small patient sample size, validation of the findings in a larger cohort was required. No regulatory T-cell clones were found in all patients, and the number of sorted cells showed no significant correlation with the inverse Simpson index. In non-GvHD patients, the top 10 regulatory T-cell clones took up a significantly larger share of the repertoire, which suggests expansion of presumably allo-specific protective clones. Conventional CD4+ T-cell repertoire diversity did not differ significantly between patients with and without graft-versus-host disease.

TCRdb names Illumina MiSeq as the instrument used. After the RNA was reverse transcribed with the SMARTer RACE cDNA Amplification kit, the TCR beta CDR3 region was amplified. The RNeasy Mini Kit was used to extract RNA from the sorted cells. Illumina paired-end sequencing was applied to the TCR beta amplicons. From the authors' description of their analysis: TCR repertoire analysis used MiXCR, VDJtools and the tcR R package. The inverse Simpson index served to quantify diversity, and clones were sorted into rare, small, medium or expanded bins based on their proportion of the repertoire. TCRdb reprocessing: public reads trimmed at Q25 with fastp, clones called with MiXCR, in-frame beta chains kept. One record per CDR3 amino acid sequence lists the most common genes and DNA. The authors' filters were not applied to this entry. For this sample there are some 5,000 distinct CDR3 sequences; 96% appear just once. The ten biggest clones cover approximately 40% of the sample.

With regard to this clonotype: The clone's antigen remains unknown. An end of the junction differs from the germline gene, which may be a read error.

This TCR came from a human patient who had an allogeneic stem cell transplant, so the T cells may come from the graft donor. The V and J genes are TRBV2 and TRBJ1-1; TRBD1 is perhaps the D gene, given 5 matching bases. The sample here was sorted CD4+ T cells from blood (whether regulatory or conventional is not recorded), taken 30 days after allogeneic stem cell transplant. The bases read TGTGCCAGCAGTTTCGACAGTTACGCCACGGAAGATTTCTTT. Protein translation: CASSFDSYATEDFF.